This entry lists 16 T cell receptor beta chains sequenced from one sample in a study of cytomegalovirus exposure and HLA in healthy donors (dated by TCRdb to about 2017). The library relied on the immunoSEQ multiplex PCR assay. A mixture of 60 forward primers for TCR Vbeta segments and 13 reverse primers for TCR Jbeta segments was used in the multiplex PCR. This immuneACCESS table, as held by TCRdb, lists in-frame sequences with V and J called but not all clones. Of the missing ones, under half trace to an unresolved V gene in checked studies; the others have no known cause. For this sample the table gives fewer than 150,000 clones, of which less than 85% were detected only once. Jointly, the top ten make up under 7.5% of the sample. The sequenced material came from PBMCs. These receptors were taken from a man aged 40-49 years in good health and CMV-seropositive.

This clone was counted a few times. J is TRBJ1-2 and V is TRBV19; TRBD1 might be the D (6 bases). Germline lookup yields CDR1 LNHDA and CDR2 SQIVND (reference sequence). This CDR3 has 16 amino acids. The V and J ends lost 7 bases and 4 bases respectively, with 22 bases between them. The CDR3 region has the DNA TGTGCCAGTAAAAGGGGCCCCCCCGGACAGCTCTATGGCTACACCTTC. It translates to CASKRGPPGQLYGYTF.

This chain joins TRBV18 and TRBJ1-1; 8 nucleotides line up with TRBD1. With 6 bases clipped from V and 1 base from J, the junction kept 7 bases outside the gene matches. This CDR3 is 15 amino acids long. CDR1 and CDR2 from the germline V gene are KGHSH and LQKENI. The CDR3 here is CASSRDRGWNTEAFF. CDR3 DNA sequence: TGTGCCAGCTCTCGAGACAGGGGTTGGAACACTGAAGCTTTCTTT.

The chain couples TRBV18 to TRBJ2-7; 9 bases line up with TRBD1. The germline V gene encodes CDR1 KGHSH and CDR2 LQKENI. The CDR3 has 15 residues. V was pared by 2 bases and J by 5 bases, with 7 bases of the junction left unmatched. CDR3 sequence: CASSPYRTGENEQYF. In DNA, the CDR3 is TGTGCCAGCTCACCATATAGGACAGGGGAAAACGAGCAGTACTTC.

This chain links TRBV5-1 with TRBJ2-5, with no clear D. The CDR3 is made up of 15 amino acids. Germline CDR1 is SGHRS and CDR2 is YFSETQ. Trimming stripped 0 bases from V and 0 bases from J, with 9 bases between. CDR3 amino acids: CASSLGHEYQETQYF. As DNA, the CDR3 is TGCGCCAGCAGCTTGGGCCACGAGTACCAAGAGACCCAGTACTTC.

Regarding this clone: This sample also contains other DNA sequences that code for the same CDR3. The chain employs TRBV5-1 and TRBJ2-5; unclear D gene. The V gene's germline CDR1 is SGHRS and CDR2 YFSETQ. The CDR3 contains 13 residues. V was shortened by 1 base and J by 1 base, with 5 bases between the two germline ends. CDR3 nucleotides: TGCGCCAGCAGCTTGACCAGCCAAGAGACCCAGTACTTC. It is translated as CASSLTSQETQYF.

The table lists this clone with a few counts. J is TRBJ1-1 and V is TRBV7-9; D is uncertain. V lost 2 bases and J lost 11, with 9 bases in between. CDR3 length: 11 amino acids. CDR1 and CDR2 (germline): SEHNR, FQNEAQ (reference sequence). The CDR3 loop is CASSLIDGAFF. The CDR3 bases are TGTGCCAGCAGCTTAATTGATGGCGCTTTCTTT.

The chain is built from TRBV6-1 and TRBJ1-5; D may be TRBD1 (6 bases). The CDR3 covers 15 residues. Per germline, CDR1 MNHNS and CDR2 SASEGT. Trimming stripped 7 bases from V and 4 bases from J, with 17 bases between. The CDR3 is CASTLDRRENQPQHF. CDR3 coding DNA: TGTGCCAGCACCCTGGACAGAAGGGAAAATCAGCCCCAGCATTTT.

J is TRBJ2-7 and V is TRBV7-6; 9 bases match TRBD1. This CDR3 has 16 amino acids. The germline CDR1 and CDR2 sequences are SGHVS and FNYEAQ. V trimming: 1 base; J trimming: 2 bases; junction bases outside the gene matches: 6. This chain's CDR3 is CASSLGSDRGTYEQYF. CDR3 in DNA: TGTGCCAGCAGCTTAGGATCCGACAGGGGGACCTACGAGCAGTACTTC.

In its sample, this clone was seen a few times. The chain recombines TRBV2 with TRBJ1-1, with 7 bases fitting TRBD1. Germline CDR1 is SNHLY and CDR2 is FYNNEI. V gave up 7 bases and J gave up 4 bases; unmatched junction bases: 12. CDR3 length: 15 residues. The CDR3 here is CASTRTDRVGTEAFF. DNA of the CDR3: TGTGCCAGCACTCGGACCGACAGGGTCGGCACTGAAGCTTTCTTT.

This clone has just a few counts. CDR3 nucleotides: TGCGCCAGCAGCTCCTTCGGGGATCCCTACAATGAGCAGTTCTTC. Protein product: CASSSFGDPYNEQFF. The rearrangement uses TRBV5-1 and TRBJ2-1; D perhaps matches TRBD2 (5 bases). CDR1 and CDR2 (germline): SGHRS, YFSETQ. This CDR3 contains 15 residues. V was clipped by 3 bases and J by 2 bases, with 12 bases between them.

The CDR3 DNA sequence: TGTGCCAGCAGCTCAATTACGGGGGGCTACGAGCAGTACTTC. Translation: CASSSITGGYEQYF. This chain links TRBV5-6 with TRBJ2-7; 7 nucleotides agree with TRBD2. Germline loops: CDR1 SGHDT, CDR2 YYEEEE. V lost 3 bases, J lost 3 bases, and 6 bases stayed unmatched. The CDR3 has 14 amino acids.

The chain employs TRBV19 and TRBJ1-1; D uncertain. The CDR3 has 12 amino acids. CDR1 and CDR2 from the germline V gene are LNHDA and SQIVND (reference sequence). V was shortened by 3 bases and J by 1 base, with 3 bases between the two germline ends. The CDR3 DNA reads as TGTGCCAGTAGTATTAAGAACACTGAAGCTTTCTTT. Protein: CASSIKNTEAFF.

The chain joins TRBV4-2 to TRBJ1-5; 7 bases are shared with TRBD1. Germline V gives CDR1 LGHNA, CDR2 YNFKEQ. Losses at the gene ends were 0 bases for V and 2 bases for J; bases not matched to a gene: 4. CDR3 length equals 16 residues. DNA for the CDR3: TGTGCCAGCAGCCAAGAGGGGACAGTGGGCAATCAGCCCCAGCATTTT. This translates into CASSQEGTVGNQPQHF.

This sequence joins TRBV30 and TRBJ2-1; weak D call: TRBD2 (5 bases). Germline-derived CDR1 and CDR2 are GTSNPN and SVGIG (reference sequence). The CDR3 totals 12 residues. Between the trimmed V and J ends, which lost 1 base and 4 bases, there was a span of 5 bases. The CDR3 spells CAWSGLYNEQFF. The CDR3 DNA sequence: TGTGCCTGGAGTGGACTATACAATGAGCAGTTCTTC.

The rearrangement uses TRBV4-3 and TRBJ1-1, with D unclear. Per germline, CDR1 LGHNA and CDR2 YSLEER. V was trimmed by 0 bases and J by 1 base, leaving 9 bases between them. CDR3 length: 15 amino acids. CDR3 in amino acids: CASSQEEGGNTEAFF. CDR3 DNA: TGCGCCAGCAGCCAAGAGGAGGGAGGGAACACTGAAGCTTTCTTT.

The V call is TRBV5-8, the J call TRBJ2-2; 7 bases are shared with TRBD1. CDR1 is SGHTS and CDR2 is YDEGEE in the germline V gene. With V trimmed by 0 bases and J by 1 base, 6 bases remained unmatched. The CDR3 totals 17 residues. The CDR3: CASSLEWGQLNTGELFF. CDR3 sequence (DNA): TGTGCCAGCAGCTTGGAGTGGGGACAGCTGAACACCGGGGAGCTGTTTTTT.